These T cell receptor beta chains were read from a single sample in a study of cytomegalovirus exposure and HLA in healthy donors. Some clones are missing from TCRdb's copy, which holds only in-frame ones; the method was immunoSEQ multiplex PCR. The repertoire has more than 80,000 clones, 70% to 85% of them found once; the top ten carry roughly 0.79%. The sequencing sample was made of PBMCs. The receptors here all came from a boy aged 5-17 years in good health and CMV-seronegative. Both conserved end residues are part of each CDR3. The order of the fields is J gene, V gene, clone size, D gene, CDR3 DNA, CDR3 protein. The D gene is left open where the match is weak. The size entry is marked missing in some rows and otherwise reads once, few, many or a size class.

>TRBJ2-3|TRBV2|.|TRBD2
TGTGCCGGAAATAGCGGGAGTCGGGCAGATACGCAGTATTTT
CAGNSGSRADTQYF
>TRBJ2-3|TRBV15|.|TRBD1
TGTGCCACCAGCAGGGCTCAGGGGGGCACAGATACGCAGTATTTT
CATSRAQGGTDTQYF
>TRBJ2-1|TRBV4-2|.|.
TGTGCCAGCAGCCCAAAGCCCAGGGGCCCCCACAATGAGCAGTTCTTC
CASSPKPRGPHNEQFF
>TRBJ1-2|TRBV4-1|.|TRBD1
TGCGCCAGCAGCCAACCCCGGGACAGGGGGCCTCCTGTCTATGGCTACACCTTC
CASSQPRDRGPPVYGYTF
>TRBJ1-1|TRBV6-5|once|.
TGTGCCAGCAGTTACCAGCCTACAGGGAACACTGAAGCTTTCTTT
CASSYQPTGNTEAFF
>TRBJ1-2|TRBV28|few|TRBD1
TGTGCCAGCAGTTCCCCGGGACAGACATATGGCTACACCTTC
CASSSPGQTYGYTF
>TRBJ2-3|TRBV6-5|.|.
TGTGCCAGCACCCGAGGGAGGTCGGCAGATACGCAGTATTTT
CASTRGRSADTQYF
>TRBJ1-1|TRBV20-1|.|TRBD1
TGCAGTGCCCCAGGGGGCACTGAAGCTTTCTTT
CSAPGGTEAFF
>TRBJ2-1|TRBV28|.|TRBD2
TGTGCCAGCACCGAGCGGGGGGGTAGGAATGAGCAGTTCTTC
CASTERGGRNEQFF
>TRBJ2-7|TRBV5-5|.|TRBD1
TGTGCCAGCAGCCCAAGGACAGGGAGGTCCTACGAGCAGTACTTC
CASSPRTGRSYEQYF
>TRBJ1-1|TRBV6-5|.|.
TGTGCCAGCAGTTACGAAGGGGCGGGGGGCACTGAAGCTTTCTTT
CASSYEGAGGTEAFF
>TRBJ2-3|TRBV15|once|.
TGTGCCACCAGCTCTCGTTCGGGACTTAGGTCAGATACGCAGTATTTT
CATSSRSGLRSDTQYF
>TRBJ1-1|TRBV30|.|.
TGTGCCTGGAGTGAAACAGGAGTGAACACTGAAGCTTTCTTT
CAWSETGVNTEAFF
>TRBJ1-1|TRBV6-1|.|.
TGTGCCAGCACTCGGTACACTGAAGCTTTCTTT
CASTRYTEAFF
>TRBJ1-1|TRBV29-1|.|TRBD1
TGCAGCGTACAACAGGGGCAAAACACTGAAGCTTTCTTT
CSVQQGQNTEAFF
>TRBJ2-5|TRBV15|few|.
TGTGCCACCAGCAGAGGACTAGTTTCAGGGCGAGAGACCCAGTACTTC
CATSRGLVSGRETQYF
>TRBJ2-7|TRBV7-9|once|TRBD2
TGTGCCAGCAGCCCTCGTAGTGACTTGGGACTAGCGGGAGACGAGCAGTACTTC
CASSPRSDLGLAGDEQYF
>TRBJ1-4|TRBV30|.|.
TGTGCCTGGATTGGAAGGGGATCTAATGAAAAACTGTTTTTT
CAWIGRGSNEKLFF
>TRBJ2-7|TRBV11-2|.|.
TGTGCCAGCAGCTCAATCCTCAGGGGTTCCTACGAGCAGTACTTC
CASSSILRGSYEQYF
>TRBJ1-5|TRBV7-2|.|.
TGTGCCAGCAGCTTAGTCGCGGGAGGGGGCAATCAGCCCCAGCATTTT
CASSLVAGGGNQPQHF
>TRBJ2-7|TRBV27|.|.
TGTGCCAGCAGTTTAAGGGGACTCCACTACGAGCAGTACTTC
CASSLRGLHYEQYF
>TRBJ2-7|TRBV11-3|.|.
TGTGCCAGCAGCTTTCAAAGAGGACAATTCTACGAGCAGTACTTC
CASSFQRGQFYEQYF
>TRBJ2-1|TRBV7-3|.|TRBD1
TGTGCCAGCAGCACGACAGGGGGACGGGAGCAGTTCTTC
CASSTTGGREQFF
>TRBJ1-6|TRBV28|few|.
TGTGCCAGCAGTTTTTCCCTCGCAGGGCCTAATTCACCCCTCCACTTT
CASSFSLAGPNSPLHF
>TRBJ1-2|TRBV30|few|TRBD1
TGTGCCTGGACGGACAGGGTCTCTAACTATGGCTACACCTTC
CAWTDRVSNYGYTF
>TRBJ2-1|TRBV27|.|.
TGTGCCAGCAGTTCCCTGCCGGCGGCCGGGGATGAGCAGTTCTTC
CASSSLPAAGDEQFF
>TRBJ1-1|TRBV7-8|.|.
TGTGCCAGCAGCTTCAATACAGGGAACACTGAAGCTTTCTTT
CASSFNTGNTEAFF
>TRBJ1-2|TRBV10-3|.|TRBD1
TGTGCCATCAGTGAGTCTCAGGGGGCGGCGTACTATGGCTACACCTTC
CAISESQGAAYYGYTF
>TRBJ1-1|TRBV2|.|TRBD1
TGTGCCAGCAGTGACCCCGCCGGGACAGGGCGGGCTGAAGCTTTCTTT
CASSDPAGTGRAEAFF
>TRBJ2-1|TRBV27|.|TRBD2
TGTGCCAGCAGTTTATATAGGACTAGCGTGGTTGAGCAGTTCTTC
CASSLYRTSVVEQFF
>TRBJ1-1|TRBV18|few|TRBD1
TGTGCCAGCTCACCTGGGACAGACATGAACACTGAAGCTTTCTTT
CASSPGTDMNTEAFF
>TRBJ1-4|TRBV28|.|.
TGTGCCAGCAGTTTATACGGGAATAATGAAAAACTGTTTTTT
CASSLYGNNEKLFF
>TRBJ1-5|TRBV29-1|.|.
TGCAGCGTTGTTACTCCACCCGCAAATCAGCCCCAGCATTTT
CSVVTPPANQPQHF
>TRBJ2-1|TRBV4-2|.|.
TGTGCCAGCAGCCAAGTCCTTGACGGGAGTGTTAGCAATGAGCAGTTCTTC
CASSQVLDGSVSNEQFF
>TRBJ1-1|TRBV19|.|.
TGTGCCAGTAGGGGCAGAGTTAAGGACACTGAAGCTTTCTTT
CASRGRVKDTEAFF
>TRBJ2-7|TRBV4-3|.|.
TGCGCCAGCAGCCAATCCCACGCCTACACAGGGTTGAACGAGCAGTACTTC
CASSQSHAYTGLNEQYF
>TRBJ2-3|TRBV5-6|few|.
TGTGCCAGCAGCTGGACTAGCACAGATACGCAGTATTTT
CASSWTSTDTQYF
>TRBJ2-7|TRBV19|.|.
TGTGCCAGTAGTATAGGAGGAGGACTTTTCGGGAACGAGCAGTACTTC
CASSIGGGLFGNEQYF
>TRBJ1-5|TRBV6-1|.|.
TGTGCCAGCAGTGTAAAGGGCCAGGGTTATCAGCCCCAGCATTTT
CASSVKGQGYQPQHF
>TRBJ1-1|TRBV30|few|TRBD1
TGTGCCTGGCGGACAGGGTTCAACACTGAAGCTTTCTTT
CAWRTGFNTEAFF
>TRBJ2-5|TRBV5-4|.|TRBD2
TGTGCCAGCAGCTTAAAGCGGGGGGACCAAGAGACCCAGTACTTC
CASSLKRGDQETQYF
>TRBJ1-1|TRBV28|.|.
TGTGCCAGCAGTTCCGTAGCGGGACAGAACACTGAAGCTTTCTTT
CASSSVAGQNTEAFF
>TRBJ2-7|TRBV15|few|TRBD1
TGTGCCACCAGCTTCGGGACAGGGACTACCTACGAGCAGTACTTC
CATSFGTGTTYEQYF
>TRBJ1-1|TRBV30|.|.
TGTGCCTGGAGTCCATCTGGGGGGACTGAAGCTTTCTTT
CAWSPSGGTEAFF
>TRBJ2-4|TRBV9|.|.
TGTGCCAGCAGCGTCCGACGGAGGCTAAACATTCAGTACTTC
CASSVRRRLNIQYF
>TRBJ2-7|TRBV5-1|.|TRBD2
TGCGCCAGCAGCTTGGGAACTAGCGGGGGATACGAGCAGTACTTC
CASSLGTSGGYEQYF
>TRBJ2-1|TRBV29-1|few|TRBD2
TGCAGCGTCACTTCCTGGAAGACTAGCGGGGGGCTCTCCTACAATGAGCAGTTCTTC
CSVTSWKTSGGLSYNEQFF
>TRBJ1-3|TRBV9|few|TRBD1
TGTGCCAGCAGCCCACAGGGGCTAGCCATATATTTT
CASSPQGLAIYF
>TRBJ2-3|TRBV15|.|TRBD2
TGTGCCACCACTATAGCGGGAGGCCTCACAGATACGCAGTATTTT
CATTIAGGLTDTQYF
>TRBJ1-5|TRBV27|once|TRBD1
TGTGCCAGCTCACTTCGACAGGGCCTGGTGGGCAATCAGCCCCAGCATTTT
CASSLRQGLVGNQPQHF
>TRBJ2-1|TRBV7-2|.|TRBD1
TGTGCCAGCAGCCCTAGACAGGGGAGGATAGGTGAGCAGTTCTTC
CASSPRQGRIGEQFF
>TRBJ2-5|TRBV5-1|.|TRBD1
TGCGCCAGCAGGAGACAGGGAGAGACCCAGTACTTC
CASRRQGETQYF
>TRBJ1-2|TRBV30|.|TRBD1
TGTGCCTGGAGTGCCAGGACAGGAATTGAGCACACCTTC
CAWSARTGIEHTF
>TRBJ2-1|TRBV18|.|.
TGTGCCAGCTCAGTTACTAGGACTTACAATGAGCAGTTCTTC
CASSVTRTYNEQFF
>TRBJ1-1|TRBV29-1|many|TRBD1
TGCAGCGTTGATCCCCGGACAGGGGGCGGCGGGAACACTGAAGCTTTCTTT
CSVDPRTGGGGNTEAFF
>TRBJ2-3|TRBV5-1|once|TRBD2
TGCGCCAGCAGCTTGGGACTAGCGGGAGGAACAGATACGCAGTATTTT
CASSLGLAGGTDTQYF
>TRBJ2-1|TRBV15|.|TRBD2
TGTGCCACCAGATCTAGCGGGAGGGCAATAAATGAGCAGTTCTTC
CATRSSGRAINEQFF
>TRBJ1-1|TRBV6-5|few|.
TGTGCCAGCAGTTACTCGGCAGGGTGGGACACTGAAGCTTTCTTT
CASSYSAGWDTEAFF
>TRBJ2-5|TRBV9|.|TRBD2
TGTGCCAGCAGCGTAGGGGTGGTAGCGGGAGATTGGGAGACCCAGTACTTC
CASSVGVVAGDWETQYF
>TRBJ1-2|TRBV19|once|.
TGTGCCAGTAGTATCAGGCAGGGTAACTATGGCTACACCTTC
CASSIRQGNYGYTF